This T cell receptor (beta chain) was sequenced during a study of blood T cell repertoires in COVID-19. Across the whole study: COVID-19 samples, acute and convalescent, were from the United States, Italy and Spain. In each case, the material was cDNA or gDNA derived from T cells, B-cell-depleted T cells, or PBMCs.

A single count supports this clone. Losses at the gene ends were 6 bases for V and 7 bases for J; bases not matched to a gene: 5. CDR3 length: 13 amino acids. The germline V gene has CDR1 SGHAT and CDR2 FQNNGV. Authors' methods: Reference gene primers were amplified, and this amplification served to estimate nucleated cell counts. Some clones are missing from TCRdb's copy, which holds only in-frame ones; the method was immunoSEQ multiplex PCR. Clonal size and the V and J genes are those of that table, whereas D and trimming came from the DNA. The table lists some 120,000 clones, 90% of them singletons.

This chain links TRBV11-2 with TRBJ1-4; 7 nucleotides agree with TRBD1. This clonotype was obtained from a man in his 60s with COVID-19, enrolled during active disease. The source material was peripheral blood. The CDR3 spells CASSDRVSEKLFF. For the CDR3, the DNA is TGTGCCAGCAGTGACAGGGTTTCTGAAAAACTGTTTTTT.